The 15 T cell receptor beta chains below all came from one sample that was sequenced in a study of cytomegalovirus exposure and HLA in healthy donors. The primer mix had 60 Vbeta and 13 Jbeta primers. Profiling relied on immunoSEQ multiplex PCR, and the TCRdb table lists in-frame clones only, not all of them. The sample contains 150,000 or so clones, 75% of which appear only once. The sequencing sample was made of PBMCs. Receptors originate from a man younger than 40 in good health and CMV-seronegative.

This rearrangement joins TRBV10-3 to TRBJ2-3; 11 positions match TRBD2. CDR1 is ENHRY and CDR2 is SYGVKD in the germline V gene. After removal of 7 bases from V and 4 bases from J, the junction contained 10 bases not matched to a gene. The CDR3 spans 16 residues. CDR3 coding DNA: TGTGCCATCAATAAAGAAACTAGCGGGAGCCCAGATACGCAGTATTTT. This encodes CAINKETSGSPDTQYF.

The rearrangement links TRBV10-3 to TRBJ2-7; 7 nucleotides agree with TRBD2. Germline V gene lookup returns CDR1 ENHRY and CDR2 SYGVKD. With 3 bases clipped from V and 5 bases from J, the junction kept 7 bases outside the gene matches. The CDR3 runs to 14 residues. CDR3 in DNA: TGTGCCATCAGTGAACAGCGGGGCCGGGACGAGCAGTACTTC. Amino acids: CAISEQRGRDEQYF.

The DNA for the CDR3 is TGTGCCAGCAGCCAGCGGGATCTGGAGACCCAGTACTTC. It codes for CASSQRDLETQYF. V is TRBV5-4 and J is TRBJ2-5; the match to TRBD2 covers 7 bases. CDR1 SGHNT and CDR2 YYREEE come from the germline V gene (reference sequence). V lost 4 bases and J lost 5; bases outside the gene matches: 5. The CDR3 has 13 residues.

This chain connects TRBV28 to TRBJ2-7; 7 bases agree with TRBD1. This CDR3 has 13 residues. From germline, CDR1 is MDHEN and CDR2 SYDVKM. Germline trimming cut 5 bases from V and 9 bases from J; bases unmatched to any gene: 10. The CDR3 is CASSPTTGVRQYF. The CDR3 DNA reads TGTGCCAGCAGTCCGACAACAGGGGTACGGCAGTACTTC.

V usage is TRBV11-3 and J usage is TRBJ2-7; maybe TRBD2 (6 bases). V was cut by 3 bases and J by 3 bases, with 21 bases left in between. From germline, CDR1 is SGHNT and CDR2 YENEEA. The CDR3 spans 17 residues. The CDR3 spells CASSLGGGSYKFYEQYF. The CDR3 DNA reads TGTGCCAGCAGCTTGGGCGGAGGGAGCTATAAATTCTACGAGCAGTACTTC.

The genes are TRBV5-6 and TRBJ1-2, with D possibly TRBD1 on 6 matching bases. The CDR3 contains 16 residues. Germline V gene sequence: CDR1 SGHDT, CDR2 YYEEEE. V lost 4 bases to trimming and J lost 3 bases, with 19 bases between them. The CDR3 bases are TGTGCCAGCAGCGGACAGACAGGCCCGACGTACTATGGCTACACCTTC. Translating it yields CASSGQTGPTYYGYTF.

CDR3 sequence: CASRGASSYNSPLHF. CDR3 DNA: TGTGCCAGCAGGGGGGCAAGCTCCTATAATTCACCCCTCCACTTT. The V and J genes are TRBV6-5 and TRBJ1-6; possibly TRBD1 for D (6 bases). Trimming left V 6 bases short and J 0 bases short, with 9 bases between. The CDR3 covers 15 residues. From germline, CDR1 is MNHEY and CDR2 SVGAGI.

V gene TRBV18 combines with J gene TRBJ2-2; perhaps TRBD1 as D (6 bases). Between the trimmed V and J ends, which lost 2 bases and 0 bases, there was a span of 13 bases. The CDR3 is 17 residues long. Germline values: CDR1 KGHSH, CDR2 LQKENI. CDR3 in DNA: TGTGCCAGCTCACCAGACAGGCCCTACTCGAACACCGGGGAGCTGTTTTTT. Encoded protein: CASSPDRPYSNTGELFF. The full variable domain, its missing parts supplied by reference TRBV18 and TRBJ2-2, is NAGVMQNPRHLVRRRGQEARLRCSPMKGHSHVYWYRQLPEEGLKFMVYLQKENIIDESGMPKERFSAEFPKEGPSILRIQQVVRGDSAAYFCASSPDRPYSNTGELFFGEGSRLTVL.

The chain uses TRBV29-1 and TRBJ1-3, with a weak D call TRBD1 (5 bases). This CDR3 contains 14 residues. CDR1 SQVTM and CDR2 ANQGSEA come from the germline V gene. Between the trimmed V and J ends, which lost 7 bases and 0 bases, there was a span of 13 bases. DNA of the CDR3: TGCAGCGCCTCCCGGACACACTCTGGAAACACCATATATTTT. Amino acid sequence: CSASRTHSGNTIYF.

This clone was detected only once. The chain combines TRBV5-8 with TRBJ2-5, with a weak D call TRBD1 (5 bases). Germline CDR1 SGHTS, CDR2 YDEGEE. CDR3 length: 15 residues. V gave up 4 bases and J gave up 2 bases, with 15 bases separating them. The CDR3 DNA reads TGTGCCAGCAGCCACGAAGGGCCAGGGCAAGAGACCCAGTACTTC. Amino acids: CASSHEGPGQETQYF.

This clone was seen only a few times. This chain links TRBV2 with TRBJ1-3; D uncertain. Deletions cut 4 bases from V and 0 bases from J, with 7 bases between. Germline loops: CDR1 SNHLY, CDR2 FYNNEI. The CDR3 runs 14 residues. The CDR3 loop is CASSATGSGNTIYF. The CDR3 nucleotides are TGTGCCAGCAGTGCAACGGGCTCTGGAAACACCATATATTTT.

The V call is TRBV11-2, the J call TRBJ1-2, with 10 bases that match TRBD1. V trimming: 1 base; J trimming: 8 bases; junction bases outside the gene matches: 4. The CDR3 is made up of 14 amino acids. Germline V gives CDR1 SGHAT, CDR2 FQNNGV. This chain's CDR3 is CASSLGGQGKGYTF. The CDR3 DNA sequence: TGTGCCAGCAGCTTAGGGGGACAGGGGAAGGGCTACACCTTC.

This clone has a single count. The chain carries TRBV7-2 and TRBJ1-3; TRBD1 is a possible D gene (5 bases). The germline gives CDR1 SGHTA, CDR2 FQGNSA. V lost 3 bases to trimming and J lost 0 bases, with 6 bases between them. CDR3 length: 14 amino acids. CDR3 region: CASSFDSSGNTIYF. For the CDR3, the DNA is TGTGCCAGCAGCTTCGACAGCTCTGGAAACACCATATATTTT.

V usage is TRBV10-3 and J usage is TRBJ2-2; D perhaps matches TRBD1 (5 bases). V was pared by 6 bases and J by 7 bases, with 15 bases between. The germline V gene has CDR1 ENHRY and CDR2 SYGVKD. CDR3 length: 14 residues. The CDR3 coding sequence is TGTGCCATCAGACCCAGGGTCTTAGACGGGGAGCTGTTTTTT. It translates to CAIRPRVLDGELFF.

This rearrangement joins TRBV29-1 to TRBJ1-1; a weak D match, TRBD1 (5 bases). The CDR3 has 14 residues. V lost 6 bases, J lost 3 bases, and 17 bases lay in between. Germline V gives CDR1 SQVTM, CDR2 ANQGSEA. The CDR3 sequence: CSVPTRQGHTEAFF. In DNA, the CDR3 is TGCAGCGTCCCGACTCGGCAGGGTCACACTGAAGCTTTCTTT.